This T cell receptor beta chain was found in a study of TIL therapy for anti-PD-1-resistant metastatic lung cancer. This was the immunoSEQ v3 assay. The protocol was immunoSEQ multiplex PCR, while the TCRdb copy is restricted to in-frame clones and leaves out a portion. The sample includes about 7,500 clones, 74% of them seen just once. Germline lookup yields CDR1 LGHNA and CDR2 YNFKEQ. The V segment lost 1 base and the J segment 4 bases; nucleotides outside the gene matches: 3. This CDR3 comprises 14 residues. Time point given: pre-treatment sample, taken before nivolumab and TIL therapy. Tumor tissue came from excised metastases, mostly pleural nodules or supraclavicular lymph nodes. Tumor harvest preceded PD-1/PD-L1 blockade, followed by nivolumab treatment. Patients were adults with stage 4 NSCLC.

The clonotype originates from a person aged 25-85 years with non-small cell lung cancer. The specimen comprised tumor tissue, sampled at baseline. The chain has TRBV4-2 and TRBJ1-1; 7 nucleotides line up with TRBD1. The CDR3 region is CASSQGEGATEAFF. The DNA of the CDR3 is TGTGCCAGCAGCCAAGGGGAGGGGGCCACTGAAGCTTTCTTT.